What follows are 13 T cell receptor beta chains derived from one specimen sequenced in a study of blood T cell repertoires in COVID-19. TCRdb keeps only in-frame clones here, not all; method: immunoSEQ multiplex PCR. Here the sample spans tens of thousands of clones, about nine tenths being singletons. Input material: peripheral blood. All receptors derive from a man aged 55 to 70 with acute or convalescent COVID-19.

This clone was picked up one time. V and J are TRBV24-1 and TRBJ1-4; 8 bases map to TRBD1. Germline CDR1 KGHDR, CDR2 SFDVKD. This CDR3 spans 18 amino acids. The V gene end was trimmed by 3 bases and the J gene end by 1 base; junction bases not matched to a gene: 9. This CDR3 is CATSDQSRDRKTNEKLFF. The CDR3 region has the DNA TGTGCCACCAGTGATCAGTCCCGGGACAGGAAAACTAATGAAAAACTGTTTTTT.

V is TRBV4-1 and J is TRBJ2-1; 9 nucleotides agree with TRBD2. CDR1 and CDR2 (germline): MGHRA, YSYEKL. The CDR3 totals 17 residues. V lost 4 bases and J lost 1; bases outside the gene matches: 8. CDR3 in DNA: TGCGCCAGCAGCCGAGACGAAAGCGGGGGGTCCTACAATGAGCAGTTCTTC. The encoded protein is CASSRDESGGSYNEQFF.

The rearrangement uses TRBV3-1 (or the pseudogene TRBV3-2) and TRBJ2-1; D unclear. CDR1 and CDR2 (germline): LGHDT, YNNKEL (reference sequence). The CDR3 length is 15 residues. Trimming removed 4 bases from V and 0 bases from J, with 10 bases in between. The CDR3 loop is CASSPTPSSYNEQFF. The CDR3 bases are TGTGCCAGCAGCCCGACTCCGAGCTCCTACAATGAGCAGTTCTTC.

This clone was seen more than once but under ten times. The rearrangement joins TRBV30 to TRBJ1-5, with D possibly being TRBD1 (5 bases). Trimming cost V 2 bases and J 3 bases, with 14 bases left between them. The CDR3 extends over 15 amino acids. The germline V gene has CDR1 GTSNPN and CDR2 SVGIG (reference sequence). This CDR3 reads CAWSPSGRDNQPQHF. In nucleotides, the CDR3 is TGTGCCTGGAGTCCTTCGGGCAGGGACAATCAGCCCCAGCATTTT.

This clone is classed as medium-sized (0.01 to 0.1%). The rearrangement uses TRBV5-4 and TRBJ2-7; D is uncertain. This CDR3 has 13 residues. V was cut by 0 bases and J by 5 bases, with 9 bases left in between. The germline gives CDR1 SGHNT, CDR2 YYREEE (reference sequence). The CDR3 DNA follows: TGTGCCAGCAGCTTGGAATGGTCGGACGAGCAGTACTTC. It translates to CASSLEWSDEQYF.

The V gene is TRBV9, the J gene TRBJ2-7; D ambiguous. From germline, CDR1 is SGDLS and CDR2 YYNGEE. The CDR3 loop spans 14 amino acids. V was cut by 0 bases and J by 8 bases, with 15 bases left in between. The DNA of the CDR3 is TGTGCCAGCAGCGTAGGCGGTAGCTTGTCGAAGCAGTACTTC. Protein: CASSVGGSLSKQYF.

This rearrangement joins TRBV6-5 to TRBJ2-7; tentative D call: TRBD1 (6 bases). This CDR3 is 14 amino acids long. The germline gives CDR1 MNHEY, CDR2 SVGAGI. Trimming took 8 bases from V and 0 from J, leaving 14 bases between them. CDR3 sequence (DNA): TGTGCCAGCTACCGGGACATAAGCTCCTACGAGCAGTACTTC. The encoded protein is CASYRDISSYEQYF.

The chain uses TRBV6-6 and TRBJ2-5, with TRBD2 as a possible D gene (6 bases). The CDR3 extends over 14 amino acids. V dropped 5 bases and J dropped 9 bases, with 19 bases sitting between them. Germline CDR1 MNHNY, CDR2 SVGAGI (reference sequence). The DNA of the CDR3 is TGTGCCAGCAGTCCATCGGCCTCGGGAGTGTCCCAGTACTTC. The encoded protein is CASSPSASGVSQYF.

The V and J genes are TRBV13 and TRBJ2-3; 11 nucleotides line up with TRBD2. The V gene end was trimmed by 3 bases and the J gene end by 1 base; junction bases not matched to a gene: 0. Germline V gene sequence: CDR1 PRHDT, CDR2 FYEKMQ (reference sequence). This CDR3 comprises 15 residues. The CDR3 spells CASSLTSGGTDTQYF. The CDR3, as DNA: TGTGCCAGCAGCTTGACTAGCGGGGGCACAGATACGCAGTATTTT.

The gene calls are TRBV6-5 and TRBJ2-7; D perhaps matches TRBD2 (6 bases). The CDR3 runs 16 residues. Trimming removed 0 bases at V and 0 bases at J, with 12 bases between. Germline V gene sequence: CDR1 MNHEY, CDR2 SVGAGI. The CDR3 region has the DNA TGTGCCAGCAGTTACTCGGGAGGACGAAGCTCCTACGAGCAGTACTTC. It is translated as CASSYSGGRSSYEQYF.

V and J are TRBV12-1 and TRBJ1-3. TRBV12-1 constitutes a pseudogene. The CDR3 loop spans 16 amino acids. DNA for the CDR3: TGTGCCAGCAGCTCTAGACGAATAACCTCTGGAAACACCATATATTTT. This encodes CASSSRRITSGNTIYF.

The chain couples TRBV18 to TRBJ1-4, with D unresolved. The CDR3 is 16 residues long. The ends were cut back, 6 bases at V and 0 bases at J, with 14 bases in the middle. Germline values: CDR1 KGHSH, CDR2 LQKENI. The CDR3 reads CASSRTDLSTNEKLFF. The DNA for the CDR3 is TGTGCCAGCTCGCGAACAGACCTTTCAACTAATGAAAAACTGTTTTTT.

As concerns this clone: This may come from a read error, since a much larger clone is one base off. The chain joins TRBV6-6 to TRBJ1-1; D is possibly TRBD1 (5 bases). The CDR3 totals 13 residues. Trimming removed 4 bases at V and 1 base at J, with 7 bases between. Germline CDR1 and CDR2: MNHNY and SVGAGI (reference sequence). CDR3 bases: TGTGCCAGCAGTTGGGGCGGGAACACTGAAGCTTTCTTT. As protein: CASSWGGNTEAFF.